In its sample, the clone carrying this T cell receptor beta chain was seen a few times. Its antigen is unknown. These data originate in a study of Graves' ophthalmopathy and Graves' hyperthyroidism. For the study at large: Peripheral blood was obtained at first diagnosis, ahead of any treatment. Points from the study as a whole: Forecasting of ophthalmopathy progression by the model achieved approximately 70% sensitivity and 72.22% specificity. Between ophthalmopathy and stable hyperthyroidism, a 13-signature model drew a separation with around 90% sensitivity and around 80% specificity. Detection in blood was also observed for most expanded thyroid clonotypes above 0.001 frequency.

Amplification targeted the TCR beta CDR3 regions, with RNA transcripts as the source material. An opening RT-PCR round employed HTBI primers and preceded a second-round multiplex PCR. TCRdb itself ran the multiplex PCR reads through MiXCR, one entry per CDR3 protein. The sample lists about 660,000 distinct CDR3 sequences; about 41% were seen once. Material for sequencing was peripheral blood. The TCR was taken from an adult man with Graves' ophthalmopathy.

CDR3 sequence reads: CASSIDRGPRAFF. The CDR3, as DNA: TGTGCCAGTAGTATAGACAGGGGGCCGCGAGCTTTCTTT. The gene calls are TRBV19 and TRBJ1-1, with TRBD1 matching 8 bases. The trim removed 0 bases at V and 10 bases at J, leaving 4 bases unmatched. Per germline, CDR1 LNHDA and CDR2 SQIVND (reference sequence). The CDR3 is made up of 13 amino acids.